This TCR beta chain was captured in a study of PD-1 blockade in classical Hodgkin lymphoma. Study-level findings and limits: Patients starting nivolumab less than 1 year after ASCT had lower diversity and were excluded from later analyses. Researchers reported that CD4+ TCR diversity, though not CD8+, rose significantly by C4D1. The study found complete responders had baseline diversity similar to newly diagnosed patients. Before treatment, TCR diversity in newly diagnosed patients was reportedly lower than in healthy donors.

About this clone itself: No antigen is known for it.

Every patient experienced relapse after autologous stem cell transplantation, and brentuximab vedotin exposure varied. CDR3 length: 17 amino acids. Trimming pared 1 base from V and 7 bases from J, leaving 19 bases between. Germline V gives CDR1 MGHRA, CDR2 YSYEKL. Sequencing was performed with immunoSEQ multiplex PCR; in TCRdb, only in-frame clones are kept and a portion is missing. The table has tens of thousands of clones, just over 90% seen once. The chain carries TRBV4-1 and TRBJ1-4, with D perhaps matching TRBD1 (5 bases). The receptor was isolated from a human donor with classical Hodgkin lymphoma. Sequences were derived from peripheral blood mononuclear cells (PBMCs), sampled at baseline. Here the CDR3 DNA reads TGCGCCAGCAGCCAAGTGGGGCAGCCCCCGGAGGGTGAAAAACTGTTTTTT. The encoded protein is CASSQVGQPPEGEKLFF.